The sequence of this TCR beta chain was determined in a study of cytomegalovirus exposure and HLA in healthy donors. Study-wide findings and caveats: Accounts indicate the classifier identified cytomegalovirus status with strong specificity and sensitivity. Most CMV-associated TCR beta chains were later found to appear HLA-restricted. Clonal expansion was found to be greater in HLA-associated TCR beta chains than in equally common others in a later analysis.

The PCR made use of 60 Vbeta and 13 Jbeta primers. TCRdb keeps only in-frame clones here, not all; method: immunoSEQ multiplex PCR. The sample lists approximately 140,000 clones; about 85% were seen once. A remark on this clone: Antigen unknown.

The TCR sequence derives from a human donor in good health. The sequencing sample was made of PBMCs.

CDR3 region: CASSLGQGATDTQYF. The CDR3 DNA follows: TGCGCCAGCAGCTTGGGACAGGGGGCCACAGATACGCAGTATTTT. The V and J genes are TRBV5-1 and TRBJ2-3; 10 bases fit TRBD1. This CDR3 has 15 amino acids. The trim removed 0 bases at V and 2 bases at J, leaving 0 bases unmatched. Germline V CDR1 and CDR2: SGHRS, YFSETQ.